The 17 T cell receptor beta chains listed next were all sequenced from one sample in a study of molecular identifiers for immune sequencing clone quantification. TCRdb re-called the PCR reads through MiXCR, storing one row per CDR3 protein. Of tens of thousands of distinct CDR3 sequences listed, 25% are singletons. Sequencing was carried out using naive CD8+ T cells from blood, with Jurkat cell RNA spiked in. Subset reported: FACS-sorted CD8+CD4-CCR7+CD45RA+ naive T cells. The receptors derive from a human donor in good health. Some libraries in this study had Jurkat cell RNA spiked in.

The chain has TRBV5-6 and TRBJ2-3; tentative D call: TRBD2 (6 bases). Per the germline V gene, CDR1 is SGHDT and CDR2 is YYEEEE. The CDR3 runs 16 residues. Trimming took 1 base from V and 4 from J, leaving 16 bases between them. CDR3 protein: CASSLIPRGAPDTQYF. CDR3 sequence (DNA): TGTGCCAGCAGCTTGATCCCGCGCGGGGCGCCAGATACGCAGTATTTT.

This clonotype has at least ten counts. V gene TRBV6-2 or TRBV6-3 combines with J gene TRBJ2-7, with D possibly matching TRBD1 (5 bases). Germline-derived CDR1 and CDR2 are MNHEY and SVGEGT. The CDR3 runs to 13 residues. Trimming left V 5 bases short and J 3 bases short, with 11 bases between. The CDR3 loop reads CASSPSGYYEQYF. The CDR3, as DNA: TGTGCCAGCAGTCCCTCAGGGTACTACGAGCAGTACTTC.

This clonotype was counted at least ten times. The chain combines TRBV5-4 with TRBJ2-7; D unclear. Germline V gives CDR1 SGHNT, CDR2 YYREEE (reference sequence). The V end was cut by 6 bases, the J end by 5 bases, with 12 bases between. This CDR3 is built from 12 residues. The CDR3 protein is CASTGMGNEQYF. The CDR3 nucleotides are TGTGCCAGCACAGGAATGGGGAACGAGCAGTACTTC. The full variable domain, completed using reference TRBV5-4 and TRBJ2-7, is ETGVTQSPTHLIKTRGQQVTLRCSSQSGHNTVSWYQQALGQGPQFIFQYYREEENGRGNFPPRFSGLQFPNYSSELNVNALELDDSALYLCASTGMGNEQYFGPGTRLTVT.

Worth noting for this clonotype: This sequence may be a read error, since a much larger clone differs from it by one base. The chain couples TRBV4-3 to TRBJ1-3; D is unclear. Germline values: CDR1 LGHNA, CDR2 YSLEER. The CDR3 spans 13 residues. The CDR3 protein is CASTQDSGNTIYF. The CDR3 coding sequence is TGCGCCAGCACCCAAGATTCTGGAAACACCATATATTTT.

This clonotype came up many times. The chain links TRBV20-1 to TRBJ2-1; D might be TRBD2 (5 bases). From germline, CDR1 is DFQATT and CDR2 SNEGSKA (reference sequence). With 0 bases removed from V and 4 bases from J, the gap between germline ends came to 13 bases. The CDR3 spans 15 residues. The CDR3 sequence is CSARDSGGLYNEQFF. CDR3 nucleotides: TGCAGTGCTAGAGATTCGGGCGGGTTATACAATGAGCAGTTCTTC.

This clonotype was recorded a few times. The V gene is TRBV12-5, the J gene TRBJ1-1; 7 bases line up with TRBD1. Germline V gene lookup returns CDR1 LGHNT and CDR2 FRNRAP. The CDR3 has 17 amino acids. Trimming cost V 0 bases and J 0 bases; bases outside gene matches: 7. This CDR3 reads CASGLVVLGQLNTEAFF. Written as DNA, the CDR3 is TGTGCTAGTGGTTTGGTAGTTTTGGGACAGTTGAACACTGAAGCTTTCTTT. Full variable domain (missing parts from reference TRBV12-5 and TRBJ1-1): DARVTQTPRHKVTEMGQEVTMRCQPILGHNTVFWYRQTMMQGLELLAYFRNRAPLDDSGMPKDRFSAEMPDATLATLKIQPSEPRDSAVYFCASGLVVLGQLNTEAFFGQGTRLTVV.

This clonotype was seen at least ten times. The gene calls are TRBV5-1 and TRBJ1-1; D gene ambiguous. The germline V and J ends were trimmed by 0 bases and 0 bases, with 3 bases remaining between them. This CDR3 is 13 amino acids long. CDR1 SGHRS and CDR2 YFSETQ come from the germline V gene. In DNA, the CDR3 is TGCGCCAGCAGCTTGGCGTTGAACACTGAAGCTTTCTTT. The encoded protein is CASSLALNTEAFF.

Note on this clonotype: Possible read error: a much larger clone is one base away. This sequence joins TRBV11-2 and TRBJ2-3; D may match TRBD1 or TRBD2 (5 bases each). The CDR3 length is 16 residues. V was trimmed by 5 bases and J by 1 base, leaving 16 bases between them. CDR1 and CDR2 (germline): SGHAT, FQNNGV. In nucleotides, the CDR3 is TGTGCCAGCAGCGGGGGAGAACGGGTCCGCACAGATACGCAGTATTTT. Its protein product is CASSGGERVRTDTQYF.

This clonotype was detected only once. This may be a read error, as it is one base from a much larger clone. The chain is built from TRBV12-5 and TRBJ1-1; 7 nucleotides align to TRBD1. From germline, CDR1 is LGHNT and CDR2 FRNRAP. The CDR3 spans 18 residues. CDR3 amino acids: CASGLVIRDRDMNTKAFF. CDR3 nucleotides: TGTGCTAGTGGTTTGGTAATCCGGGACAGAGACATGAACACTAAAGCTTTCTTT. The whole variable domain, filled in from reference TRBV12-5 and TRBJ1-1, reads DARVTQTPRHKVTEMGQEVTMRCQPILGHNTVFWYRQTMMQGLELLAYFRNRAPLDDSGMPKDRFSAEMPDATLATLKIQPSEPRDSAVYFCASGLVIRDRDMNTKAFFGQGTRLTVV.

This clonotype was found many times. This chain uses TRBV9 with TRBJ1-3; TRBD1 agrees at 7 bases. With 2 bases clipped from V and 3 bases from J, the junction kept 5 bases outside the gene matches. The CDR3 contains 15 residues. The germline CDR1 and CDR2 sequences are SGDLS and YYNGEE. This CDR3 reads CASSVTGAGGNTIYF. Here the CDR3 DNA reads TGTGCCAGCAGCGTTACAGGGGCTGGTGGAAACACCATATATTTT.

V gene TRBV4-1 combines with J gene TRBJ1-3; D gene uncertain. The CDR3 totals 14 residues. Germline CDR1 and CDR2: MGHRA and YSYEKL. Trimming cost V 1 base and J 6 bases, with 10 bases left between them. CDR3 DNA: TGCGCCAGCAGCCAAGTACAAACAGAAAACACCATATATTTT. Residues: CASSQVQTENTIYF.

Details on this clonotype: This may be a read error: a much more frequent sequence differs by one nucleotide. The genes are TRBV6-6 and TRBJ2-3; D gene uncertain. In germline, CDR1 is MNHNY, CDR2 SVGAGI (reference sequence). With 5 bases removed from V and 6 bases from J, the gap between germline ends came to 18 bases. The length of the CDR3 is 15 residues. This CDR3 reads CASSHRHRQTDTQYF. CDR3 sequence (DNA): TGTGCCAGCAGTCACCGGCACAGACAAACGGATACGCAGTATTTT.

Notes on this clonotype: Since a much larger clone is just one base distant, this may be a read error. This chain joins TRBV5-1 and TRBJ1-1, with D unclear. Germline-derived CDR1 and CDR2 are SGHRS and YFSETQ. V lost 4 bases, J lost 1 base, and 8 bases lay in between. The CDR3 contains 13 residues. In nucleotides, the CDR3 is TGCGCCAGCAGCCTCACCCCGAACACTGAAGCTTTCTTT. Protein: CASSLTPNTEAFF.

Many counts were recorded for this clonotype. The rearrangement joins TRBV4-2 to TRBJ2-7, with D perhaps TRBD1 (6 bases). V was pared by 4 bases and J by 3 bases, with 13 bases between. Germline CDR1 reads LGHNA; CDR2 reads YNFKEQ. This CDR3 has 14 residues. The CDR3 region has the DNA TGTGCCAGCAGCCCTGGGACACTAGGCTACGAGCAGTACTTC. It translates to CASSPGTLGYEQYF.

Notes on this clonotype: Germline and junction disagree at one end, which may indicate a read error. The CDR3 loop reads CARSSQWPSGSYEQYF. CDR3 sequence (DNA): TGTGCCCGCAGTTCGCAGTGGCCTAGCGGGAGTTACGAGCAGTACTTC. V usage is TRBV7-2 and J usage is TRBJ2-7; 10 bases are shared with TRBD2. The CDR3 runs to 16 residues. The germline V gene encodes CDR1 SGHTA and CDR2 FQGNSA.

With respect to this clonotype: A much larger clone differs by one base, so this may be a read error. The chain is built from TRBV7-6 and TRBJ2-5, with 10 nucleotides matching TRBD2. The CDR3 has 15 residues. Per the germline V gene, CDR1 is SGHVS and CDR2 is FNYEAQ. In DNA form, the CDR3 reads TGTGCCAGCAGCGTTAGCGGGAGGTACCAAGCGACCCAGTACTTC. Protein sequence: CASSVSGRYQATQYF. The full variable domain, completed using reference TRBV7-6 and TRBJ2-5, is GAGVSQSPRYKVTKRGQDVALRCDPISGHVSLYWYRQALGQGPEFLTYFNYEAQQDKSGLPNDRFSAERPEGSISTLTIQRTEQRDSAMYRCASSVSGRYQATQYFGPGTRLLVL.

Remarks on this clonotype: This clone may be a read error of a much larger clone one base away. CDR3 nucleotides: TGTGCCAGCAACCGGGGTTTTATGCAGCAGCCTGGCTACACCTTC. Translation: CASNRGFMQQPGYTF. The chain links TRBV5-6 to TRBJ1-2; D is unresolved. Looked up from germline, CDR1 is SGHDT and CDR2 is YYEEEE. V lost 6 bases and J lost 7, with 22 bases in between. The CDR3 is 15 residues long.